The present T cell receptor (beta chain) was sequenced within a study of blood T cell repertoires in COVID-19. Germline V gives CDR1 MNHEY, CDR2 SMNVEV (reference sequence). CDR3 length: 15 amino acids. The junction had 6 bases not matched to a gene; V was cut back by 5 bases and J by 2 bases. The protocol was immunoSEQ multiplex PCR, while the TCRdb copy is restricted to in-frame clones and leaves out a portion. The sample lists approximately 71,000 clones, 82% occurring once. The clonotype was recovered from a woman older than 75 with acute or convalescent COVID-19. Input material: peripheral blood. This rearrangement joins TRBV27 to TRBJ2-7; 10 bases are shared with TRBD2. The CDR3 bases are TGTGCCAGCAGTATTAGCGGGAGGTTCCCCTACGAGCAGTACTTC. Its protein product is CASSISGRFPYEQYF.